The rows below give T cell receptor beta chains drawn from one sample of a study of Graves' ophthalmopathy and Graves' hyperthyroidism. TCRdb re-called the multiplex PCR reads through MiXCR, storing one row per CDR3 protein. The table shows about 700,000 distinct CDR3 sequences, with roughly 40% occurring only once. Material for sequencing was peripheral blood. Receptors were obtained from an adult man with Graves' ophthalmopathy. The CDR3 runs from the conserved cysteine through the conserved F or W. D genes are given only for firm matches. Not every row has a clone size; where given, it reads once, few, many or a size class.

clone size: few; V gene: TRBV9; D gene: -; J gene: TRBJ2-7; CDR3 DNA: TGTGCCAGCAGCCAAGTCGGTCGCTACGAGCAGTACTTC; CDR3 protein: CASSQVGRYEQYF
clone size: few; V gene: TRBV4-3; D gene: -; J gene: TRBJ2-2; CDR3 DNA: TGCGCCAGCAGCCAAGGTCTACACACCGGGGAGCTGTTTTTT; CDR3 protein: CASSQGLHTGELFF
clone size: many; V gene: TRBV25-1; D gene: -; J gene: TRBJ1-1; CDR3 DNA: TGTGCCAGCAGTGTGGTGGCAGGGAGGACTGAAGCTTTCTTT; CDR3 protein: CASSVVAGRTEAFF
clone size: -; V gene: TRBV10-3; D gene: -; J gene: TRBJ2-2; CDR3 DNA: TGTGCCATCAGCCTAAGCACCGGGGAGCTGTTTTTT; CDR3 protein: CAISLSTGELFF
clone size: -; V gene: TRBV7-9; D gene: -; J gene: TRBJ1-3; CDR3 DNA: TGTGCCAGCAGCTTAATAGTAATCTCTGGAAACACCATATATTTT; CDR3 protein: CASSLIVISGNTIYF
clone size: many; V gene: TRBV7-2; D gene: -; J gene: TRBJ1-3; CDR3 DNA: TGTGCCAGCAGCTTAGCAGGAACTGGAAACACCATATATTTT; CDR3 protein: CASSLAGTGNTIYF
clone size: many; V gene: TRBV2; D gene: TRBD1; J gene: TRBJ1-4; CDR3 DNA: TGTGCCAGCAGGGGAGACAGGGCAAATGAAAAACTGTTTTTT; CDR3 protein: CASRGDRANEKLFF
clone size: -; V gene: TRBV10-2; D gene: -; J gene: TRBJ2-4; CDR3 DNA: TGCGCCAGCAGTGAGAAGGCAGGGAAAAACATTCAGTACTTC; CDR3 protein: CASSEKAGKNIQYF
clone size: many; V gene: TRBV2; D gene: -; J gene: TRBJ2-7; CDR3 DNA: TGCGCCAGCAGCCCCGGGGGCTCCTACGAGCAGTACTTC; CDR3 protein: CASSPGGSYEQYF
clone size: few; V gene: TRBV7-8; D gene: -; J gene: TRBJ1-1; CDR3 DNA: TGTGCCAGCAGCTCTACCTCGACACGGAACACTGAAGCTTTCTTT; CDR3 protein: CASSSTSTRNTEAFF
clone size: -; V gene: TRBV10-3; D gene: -; J gene: TRBJ1-1; CDR3 DNA: TGTGCCATCAGGGCTGCGACGTACACTGAAGCTTTCTTT; CDR3 protein: CAIRAATYTEAFF
clone size: few; V gene: TRBV19; D gene: -; J gene: TRBJ1-5; CDR3 DNA: TGTGCCAGTAGTCCCCAGTTCCCTAGCAATCAGCCCCAGCATTTT; CDR3 protein: CASSPQFPSNQPQHF
clone size: few; V gene: TRBV3-1; D gene: -; J gene: TRBJ1-1; CDR3 DNA: TGTGCCAGCAGCCAAGGAGGCTGGGAGACTGAAGCTTTCTTT; CDR3 protein: CASSQGGWETEAFF
clone size: -; V gene: TRBV11-3; D gene: -; J gene: TRBJ2-6; CDR3 DNA: TGTGCCAGCAGCTTATCACAGGGCTCTAAGGCCAACGTCCTGACTTTC; CDR3 protein: CASSLSQGSKANVLTF
clone size: -; V gene: TRBV10-3; D gene: -; J gene: TRBJ1-1; CDR3 DNA: TGTGCCATCGAGGAGGGGGAAGTGGCTTTCTTT; CDR3 protein: CAIEEGEVAFF
clone size: -; V gene: TRBV7-9; D gene: TRBD1; J gene: TRBJ2-7; CDR3 DNA: TGTGCCAGCAGCCAACCCGGGACAGGCAACTCCTACGAGCAGTACTTC; CDR3 protein: CASSQPGTGNSYEQYF
clone size: many; V gene: TRBV10-3; D gene: -; J gene: TRBJ1-1; CDR3 DNA: TGTGCCATCAGTGAGGGGAGGCAGAACACTGAAGCTTTCTTT; CDR3 protein: CAISEGRQNTEAFF
clone size: once; V gene: TRBV19; D gene: TRBD2; J gene: TRBJ2-5; CDR3 DNA: TGTGCCAGTAGTATAGATCGGGCCAGCGGGAATGTTAGGGAGACCCAGTACTTC; CDR3 protein: CASSIDRASGNVRETQYF
clone size: -; V gene: TRBV7-9; D gene: -; J gene: TRBJ1-4; CDR3 DNA: TGTGCCAGCAGTTTAGAAGGGTACAGTGCTAATGAAAAACTGTTTTTT; CDR3 protein: CASSLEGYSANEKLFF
clone size: -; V gene: TRBV7-9; D gene: TRBD1; J gene: TRBJ2-5; CDR3 DNA: TGTGCCAGCAGGAGACAGGGGGCTAGGCAGGAGACCCAGTACTTC; CDR3 protein: CASRRQGARQETQYF
clone size: few; V gene: TRBV6-2/TRBV6-3; D gene: -; J gene: TRBJ2-5; CDR3 DNA: TGTGCCAGCCGGCGGGGAGGTGGTGAGACCCAGTACTTC; CDR3 protein: CASRRGGGETQYF
clone size: few; V gene: TRBV2; D gene: -; J gene: TRBJ1-3; CDR3 DNA: TGTGCCAGCAGTGATCAATACTCTGGAAACACCATATATTTT; CDR3 protein: CASSDQYSGNTIYF
clone size: few; V gene: TRBV6-6; D gene: -; J gene: TRBJ1-5; CDR3 DNA: TGTGCCAGCAGTGAAGTGAGGCAGCCCCAGCATTTT; CDR3 protein: CASSEVRQPQHF
clone size: -; V gene: TRBV10-3; D gene: -; J gene: TRBJ2-7; CDR3 DNA: TGTGCCAGCGGGGATCGACCCTACGAGCAGTACTTC; CDR3 protein: CASGDRPYEQYF
clone size: -; V gene: TRBV7-6; D gene: -; J gene: TRBJ2-2; CDR3 DNA: TGTGCCAGCAGCTTAGGGTTCGAAAGGAACACCGGGGAGCTGTTTTTT; CDR3 protein: CASSLGFERNTGELFF
clone size: -; V gene: TRBV7-8; D gene: TRBD1; J gene: TRBJ1-2; CDR3 DNA: TGTGCCAGCAGCAAACGGACAGGGGAGAACTATGGCTACACCTTC; CDR3 protein: CASSKRTGENYGYTF
clone size: -; V gene: TRBV5-4; D gene: TRBD2; J gene: TRBJ2-5; CDR3 DNA: TGTGCCAGCAGCTTCGGCGGGAGGGCGGAGGAGACCCAGTACTTC; CDR3 protein: CASSFGGRAEETQYF
clone size: once; V gene: TRBV24-1; D gene: -; J gene: TRBJ1-5; CDR3 DNA: TGTGCCACCAGTGATTTGGGATCTCAAGAGACCCAGCATTTT; CDR3 protein: CATSDLGSQETQHF
clone size: many; V gene: TRBV15; D gene: -; J gene: TRBJ2-7; CDR3 DNA: TGTGCCACCAGCAGAGCTGCGACGAGATACGAGCAGTACTTC; CDR3 protein: CATSRAATRYEQYF
clone size: -; V gene: TRBV25-1; D gene: -; J gene: TRBJ2-7; CDR3 DNA: TGTGCCAGCAGTGACTCAGGCAGGAGGGCCGAGCAGTACTTC; CDR3 protein: CASSDSGRRAEQYF
clone size: -; V gene: TRBV6-5; D gene: TRBD1; J gene: TRBJ2-5; CDR3 DNA: TGTGCCAGCGTACGGGACAGAAATTACCAAGAGACCCAGTACTTC; CDR3 protein: CASVRDRNYQETQYF
clone size: -; V gene: TRBV10-3; D gene: TRBD2; J gene: TRBJ2-5; CDR3 DNA: TGTGCCATCAGTGGTGGTAGCGGGGGGGAGACCCAGTACTTC; CDR3 protein: CAISGGSGGETQYF
clone size: -; V gene: TRBV25-1; D gene: TRBD1; J gene: TRBJ1-2; CDR3 DNA: TGTGCCAGCAGTGAGACAGGGAAGGGCTACACCTTC; CDR3 protein: CASSETGKGYTF
clone size: many; V gene: TRBV7-6; D gene: TRBD2; J gene: TRBJ2-7; CDR3 DNA: TGTGCCAGCAGCTTCACTAGCGGGGCTTCCTACGAGCAGTACTTC; CDR3 protein: CASSFTSGASYEQYF
clone size: many; V gene: TRBV7-9; D gene: -; J gene: TRBJ2-7; CDR3 DNA: TGTGCCAGCAGCCCGAGGACCTACGAGCAGTACTTC; CDR3 protein: CASSPRTYEQYF
clone size: -; V gene: TRBV20-1; D gene: TRBD2; J gene: TRBJ2-7; CDR3 DNA: TGCAGTGCTAGAGATCTGAGCGGGAGGTACGAGCAGTACTTC; CDR3 protein: CSARDLSGRYEQYF
clone size: many; V gene: TRBV2; D gene: TRBD2; J gene: TRBJ2-7; CDR3 DNA: TGTGCCAGCAGCCCTGGACTAGCGGGCTACGAGCAGTACTTC; CDR3 protein: CASSPGLAGYEQYF
clone size: many; V gene: TRBV7-2; D gene: -; J gene: TRBJ1-2; CDR3 DNA: TGTGCCAGCAGCTTAGCCGGCCCCGGGTATGGCTACACCTTC; CDR3 protein: CASSLAGPGYGYTF
clone size: -; V gene: TRBV19; D gene: -; J gene: TRBJ2-5; CDR3 DNA: TGTGCCTGGGGGCCACATCAAGAGACCCAGTACTTC; CDR3 protein: CAWGPHQETQYF
clone size: few; V gene: TRBV20-1; D gene: TRBD2; J gene: TRBJ2-5; CDR3 DNA: TGCAGTGCTAGAAAAGCGGGAGTAAGTCAAGAGACCCAGTACTTC; CDR3 protein: CSARKAGVSQETQYF
clone size: -; V gene: TRBV7-9; D gene: TRBD1; J gene: TRBJ2-5; CDR3 DNA: TGTGCCAGCAGCCCGGACAGGTCCCGAACCCAGTACTTC; CDR3 protein: CASSPDRSRTQYF
clone size: few; V gene: TRBV7-8; D gene: -; J gene: TRBJ2-6; CDR3 DNA: TGTGCCAGCAGCACGAACACCGGGGCCAACGTCCTGACTTTC; CDR3 protein: CASSTNTGANVLTF
clone size: -; V gene: TRBV15; D gene: -; J gene: TRBJ1-1; CDR3 DNA: TGTGCCACCAGCAGAGAAAGAGGCAGCCGATACACTGAAGCTTTCTTT; CDR3 protein: CATSRERGSRYTEAFF
clone size: few; V gene: TRBV7-2; D gene: TRBD1; J gene: TRBJ1-6; CDR3 DNA: TGTGCCAGCAGCTCGACAGGGGGCTTATCACCCCTCCACTTT; CDR3 protein: CASSSTGGLSPLHF
clone size: -; V gene: TRBV10-1; D gene: TRBD1; J gene: TRBJ2-5; CDR3 DNA: TGCGCCAGCAGTGGAACCGGGACAGGGAGGCAAGAGACCCAGTACTTC; CDR3 protein: CASSGTGTGRQETQYF
clone size: -; V gene: TRBV25-1; D gene: -; J gene: TRBJ2-2; CDR3 DNA: TGTGCCAGCATGAGTAGACGACCGGGACGGACGAACACCGGGGAGCTGTTTTTT; CDR3 protein: CASMSRRPGRTNTGELFF
clone size: -; V gene: TRBV29-1; D gene: -; J gene: TRBJ1-1; CDR3 DNA: TGCAGCGGTGAGGGGGGGGCTGAAGCTTTCTTT; CDR3 protein: CSGEGGAEAFF
clone size: many; V gene: TRBV2; D gene: -; J gene: TRBJ1-2; CDR3 DNA: TGTGCCAGCAGTGCCGGGCCGCGCCTATTCTATGGCTACACCTTC; CDR3 protein: CASSAGPRLFYGYTF
clone size: -; V gene: TRBV7-9; D gene: -; J gene: TRBJ1-1; CDR3 DNA: TGTGCCAGCAGCCCAGCGGGACACAGGAACACTGAAGCTTTCTTT; CDR3 protein: CASSPAGHRNTEAFF
clone size: -; V gene: TRBV9; D gene: -; J gene: TRBJ1-3; CDR3 DNA: TGTGCCAGCAGCGGGGGGCAACGACAGGCGCTCTCTGGAAACACCATATATTTT; CDR3 protein: CASSGGQRQALSGNTIYF
clone size: many; V gene: TRBV7-9; D gene: TRBD1; J gene: TRBJ1-2; CDR3 DNA: TGTGCCAGCACCAAGGACAGGGCTACCGGCTACACCTTC; CDR3 protein: CASTKDRATGYTF
clone size: -; V gene: TRBV11-2; D gene: -; J gene: TRBJ1-1; CDR3 DNA: TGTGCCAGCAGCTTAGACGCGGACTGGGCTTTCTTT; CDR3 protein: CASSLDADWAFF
clone size: -; V gene: TRBV7-2; D gene: -; J gene: TRBJ1-1; CDR3 DNA: TGTGCCAGCAGTTTCAGGACGGACCTTAACACTGAAGCTTTCTTT; CDR3 protein: CASSFRTDLNTEAFF
clone size: many; V gene: TRBV7-9; D gene: TRBD2; J gene: TRBJ2-5; CDR3 DNA: TGTGCCAGCAGGGCGACTTCGACTAGCGGTAAAGAGACCCAGTACTTC; CDR3 protein: CASRATSTSGKETQYF
clone size: -; V gene: TRBV6-6; D gene: TRBD1; J gene: TRBJ1-4; CDR3 DNA: TGTGCCAGTTCCGGGACAGGCATTGGGGAACTGTTTTTT; CDR3 protein: CASSGTGIGELFF
clone size: many; V gene: TRBV2; D gene: -; J gene: TRBJ2-7; CDR3 DNA: TGTGCCAGCACCCCCAGGCCTTTGGGGGAGCAGTACTTC; CDR3 protein: CASTPRPLGEQYF
clone size: -; V gene: TRBV7-2; D gene: -; J gene: TRBJ1-4; CDR3 DNA: TGTGCCAGCAGCCCGATAGGCGGGGCAACTAATGAAAAACTGTTTTTT; CDR3 protein: CASSPIGGATNEKLFF
clone size: -; V gene: TRBV10-3; D gene: -; J gene: TRBJ1-1; CDR3 DNA: TGTGCCAGCAGTCCCGAGCTTGAGAGAATGAACACTGAAGCTTTCTTT; CDR3 protein: CASSPELERMNTEAFF
clone size: -; V gene: TRBV15; D gene: -; J gene: TRBJ1-6; CDR3 DNA: TGTGCCACCAGCAGCCTCCTCCAGGATTCACCCCTCCACTTT; CDR3 protein: CATSSLLQDSPLHF
clone size: -; V gene: TRBV20-1; D gene: TRBD1; J gene: TRBJ2-7; CDR3 DNA: TGCAGTGCTAGAGGAAGCAGGGGGCTCCATTACGAGCAGTACTTC; CDR3 protein: CSARGSRGLHYEQYF